This TCR beta chain is drawn from a study of neurological immune-mediated disorders. This clonotype showed up many times. TCRdb analysed the 5' RACE reads with MiXCR anew, one entry per CDR3 protein. This sample has some 120,000 distinct CDR3 sequences, with roughly 3.2% found just once. Unmatched junction bases numbered 9, after V lost 1 base and J lost 1 base. Germline V gene lookup returns CDR1 SGHTA and CDR2 FQGNSA. The CDR3 runs 19 residues. The source material was PBMCs. This chain links TRBV7-2 with TRBJ2-3, with TRBD1 matching over 12 bases. This TCR was sampled from a woman aged 25 to 45 with multiple sclerosis. The CDR3 loop reads CASSLVFGTGGLGTDTQYF. The CDR3 DNA reads as TGTGCCAGCAGCTTAGTCTTTGGGACAGGGGGCTTGGGCACAGATACGCAGTATTTT.